The 20 T cell receptor beta chains below all came from one sample that was sequenced in a study of beta chain features in type 1 diabetes. Investigators reverse transcribed all isolated RNA, so they sequenced expressed TCRB transcripts. Method: immunoSEQ multiplex PCR; TCRdb's copy keeps in-frame clones and lacks some. Among 810,000 or so clones listed, 17% were seen once. Sequencing was performed on naive CD4+ T cells from blood. These receptors were obtained from a woman aged 18-29 years in good health.

This clone was counted a few times. V is TRBV7-9 and J is TRBJ2-7; 12 nucleotides align to TRBD2. The germline CDR1 and CDR2 sequences are SEHNR and FQNEAQ (reference sequence). V lost 1 base, J lost 5 bases, and 3 bases stayed unmatched. The CDR3 covers 15 residues. Here the CDR3 DNA reads TGTGCCAGCAGCTTAGGGACTAGCGGGGTAGACGAGCAGTACTTC. Its translation is CASSLGTSGVDEQYF.

This clone came up a few times. V and J are TRBV7-2 and TRBJ2-7, with 10 bases fitting TRBD1. CDR1 is SGHTA and CDR2 is FQGNSA in the germline V gene. The CDR3 consists of 14 residues. The ends lost 4 bases at V and 9 bases at J; junction bases unmatched: 9. CDR3 nucleotides: TGTGCCAGCAGCTCGAGACAGGGGGCGCAAAGGCAGTACTTC. Amino acid sequence: CASSSRQGAQRQYF.

This clone has a handful of counts. V gene TRBV7-2 combines with J gene TRBJ2-1; TRBD2 matches 12 bases. From germline, CDR1 is SGHTA and CDR2 FQGNSA. Trimming took 5 bases from V and 6 from J; bases not matched to a gene: 14. The CDR3 totals 18 residues. The CDR3 here is CASSPFTTSGSTSNEQFF. Here the CDR3 DNA reads TGTGCCAGCAGCCCCTTTACGACTAGCGGGAGTACGTCCAATGAGCAGTTCTTC.

This clone was detected only a few times. The V and J genes are TRBV27 and TRBJ1-5, with D hard to call. Trimming took off 0 bases at V and 3 bases at J, with 9 bases between the two ends. This CDR3 region has 15 residues. CDR1 and CDR2 from the germline V gene are MNHEY and SMNVEV (reference sequence). CDR3 region: CASSLSMVLNQPQHF. CDR3 nucleotides: TGTGCCAGCAGTTTATCAATGGTTCTCAATCAGCCCCAGCATTTT.

The chain carries TRBV7-2 and TRBJ1-2; the D gene is possibly TRBD1 (6 bases). Germline V lookup: CDR1 SGHTA, CDR2 FQGNSA. The CDR3 sequence is 14 residues long. V was clipped by 3 bases and J by 7 bases, with 15 bases between them. The CDR3 bases are TGTGCCAGCAGCTTGGGCATAACAGGGATTGGCTACACCTTC. As protein: CASSLGITGIGYTF.

This clone has just a few counts. The chain links TRBV15 to TRBJ2-3; tentatively, D is TRBD1 (5 bases). Germline lookup yields CDR1 LNHNV and CDR2 YYDKDF (reference sequence). Deletions cut 1 base from V and 0 bases from J, with 8 bases between. CDR3 length: 15 residues. The CDR3 region is CATSRGQPSTDTQYF. The CDR3 nucleotides read TGTGCCACCAGCAGAGGACAGCCTAGCACAGATACGCAGTATTTT.

The chain links TRBV19 to TRBJ2-1; D unresolved. V lost 9 bases to trimming and J lost 4 bases, with 16 bases between them. Germline loops: CDR1 LNHDA, CDR2 SQIVND (reference sequence). This CDR3 has 14 amino acids. The CDR3 is CASSRITSYNEQFF. CDR3 coding DNA: TGTGCCAGCTCGAGGATAACGTCGTACAATGAGCAGTTCTTC.

This clone was observed a few times. The chain links TRBV9 to TRBJ1-3, with TRBD1 matching 9 bases. Trimming took 0 bases from V and 8 from J; bases not matched to a gene: 3. CDR3 size: 14 residues. Germline values: CDR1 SGDLS, CDR2 YYNGEE. For the CDR3, the DNA is TGTGCCAGCAGCGTAGATACAGGGGGCCACACCATATATTTT. Amino acids: CASSVDTGGHTIYF.

The chain is built from TRBV29-1 and TRBJ2-1; 10 bases fit TRBD1. The CDR3 has 13 residues. Trimming at V came to 7 bases and at J to 8 bases, leaving 8 bases not matched to a gene. The germline V gene has CDR1 SQVTM and CDR2 ANQGSEA. The DNA of the CDR3 is TGCAGCGCTACCCGGGACAGGGGCTATGAGCAGTTCTTC. It is translated as CSATRDRGYEQFF.

This clone was seen a handful of times. The rearrangement joins TRBV4-3 to TRBJ2-5; possible D gene TRBD2, 5 bases. CDR1 is LGHNA and CDR2 is YSLEER in the germline V gene. CDR3 size: 15 residues. The V end lost 0 bases, the J end lost 5 bases, and 13 bases lay between the germline ends. The chain's CDR3 is CASSQELGGRETQYF. Written as DNA, the CDR3 is TGCGCCAGCAGCCAAGAATTAGGAGGAAGGGAGACCCAGTACTTC.

The rearrangement joins TRBV6-6 to TRBJ1-1, with 7 bases identical to TRBD1. The CDR3 length is 14 residues. Trimming removed 6 bases from V and 3 bases from J; junction bases left unmatched: 7. Germline CDR1 is MNHNY and CDR2 is SVGAGI (reference sequence). CDR3 amino acids: CASRRDREDTEAFF. The CDR3 DNA follows: TGTGCCAGCAGGAGAGACAGGGAGGACACTGAAGCTTTCTTT.

V is TRBV4-1 and J is TRBJ2-5, with D perhaps TRBD2 (5 bases). Germline CDR1 and CDR2: MGHRA and YSYEKL. The CDR3 consists of 17 residues. With 0 bases removed from V and 4 bases from J, the gap between germline ends came to 18 bases. CDR3 in DNA: TGCGCCAGCAGCCAAGATCGGGGTTCGTCCGCGGGAGAGACCCAGTACTTC. Translating gives CASSQDRGSSAGETQYF.

The chain carries TRBV23-1 and TRBJ2-3; D not certain. TRBV23-1 is annotated as an ORF whose role is uncertain. This CDR3 region has 16 residues. The V and J ends lost 0 bases and 2 bases respectively, with 12 bases between them. The CDR3 spells CASSQSNRNATDTQYF. CDR3 in DNA: TGCGCCAGCAGTCAATCGAATAGGAATGCCACAGATACGCAGTATTTT.

This clone was seen a few times. Different DNA sequences within this sample yield the same CDR3. This chain links TRBV20-1 with TRBJ2-3; the D is unclear. The V end was cut by 1 base, the J end by 6 bases, with 2 bases between. The length of the CDR3 is 10 residues. Per germline, CDR1 DFQATT and CDR2 SNEGSKA (reference sequence). DNA of the CDR3: TGCAGTGCTAGAGCTGATACGCAGTATTTT. Its translation: CSARADTQYF.

This sequence joins TRBV5-6 and TRBJ2-7; D gene ambiguous. V lost 2 bases and J 1 base, leaving 10 bases between the germline ends. Per germline, CDR1 SGHDT and CDR2 YYEEEE. The CDR3 runs to 14 residues. This chain's CDR3 is CASSFGGISYEQYF. The CDR3 coding sequence is TGTGCCAGCAGCTTTGGTGGCATATCCTACGAGCAGTACTTC.

This clone was seen a single time. The chain has TRBV5-1 and TRBJ2-5, with TRBD1 as a possible D gene (6 bases). Trimming removed 4 bases from V and 3 bases from J, with 19 bases in between. There are 16 residues in the CDR3. Looked up from germline, CDR1 is SGHRS and CDR2 is YFSETQ. The CDR3 sequence is CASSQRGLIREETQYF. Here the CDR3 DNA reads TGCGCCAGCAGCCAAAGGGGGTTGATCCGAGAAGAGACCCAGTACTTC.

This chain links TRBV7-3 with TRBJ2-6; the D gene is possibly TRBD2 (5 bases). V was shortened by 2 bases and J by 2 bases, with 7 bases between the two germline ends. CDR3 length: 15 residues. Germline values: CDR1 SGHTA, CDR2 FQGTGA. The DNA of the CDR3 is TGTGCCAGCAGCTTAGGAGGAGCTGGGGCCAACGTCCTGACTTTC. Translating it yields CASSLGGAGANVLTF.

This clone was seen a handful of times. The chain joins TRBV5-1 to TRBJ2-5, with 9 bases fitting TRBD2. The CDR3 extends over 15 amino acids. After removal of 0 bases from V and 5 bases from J, the junction contained 5 bases not matched to a gene. Per the germline V gene, CDR1 is SGHRS and CDR2 is YFSETQ. This chain's CDR3 is CASSLASGVRETQYF. The CDR3 coding sequence is TGCGCCAGCAGCTTGGCTAGCGGGGTCAGGGAGACCCAGTACTTC.

V is TRBV7-9 and J is TRBJ2-7, with 8 bases lining up with TRBD1. Germline V gene lookup returns CDR1 SEHNR and CDR2 FQNEAQ (reference sequence). There are 14 residues in the CDR3. V lost 5 bases, J lost 3 bases, and 6 bases stayed unmatched. The CDR3 bases are TGTGCCAGCAGCCTACCGGGACAGGACTACGAGCAGTACTTC. Protein sequence: CASSLPGQDYEQYF.

This clone was picked up a small number of times. The chain joins TRBV18 to TRBJ2-4; 9 bases align to TRBD2. With V trimmed by 0 bases and J by 1 base, 10 bases remained unmatched. Germline V lookup: CDR1 KGHSH, CDR2 LQKENI. This CDR3 is 19 amino acids long. This CDR3 reads CASSPPSKREVGAKNIQYF. The CDR3 region has the DNA TGTGCCAGCTCACCACCGAGTAAGCGGGAGGTTGGGGCCAAAAACATTCAGTACTTC.